The T cell receptor (beta chain) described here comes from a study of control samples from healthy donors and cancer patients. Sequencing used immunoSEQ multiplex PCR; TCRdb keeps in-frame clones, though not all of them. The sample carries under 200,000 clones, roughly 94% recorded once. Deletions cut 5 bases from V and 4 bases from J, with 21 bases between. The germline V gene encodes CDR1 SGHTA and CDR2 FQGNSA. The CDR3 runs to 17 residues. The sequence derives from a woman between 40 and 55 years old in good health. The sequenced sample consisted of blood. V gene TRBV7-2 combines with J gene TRBJ1-5, with D hard to call. The CDR3 sequence: CASSPGFERRSNQPQHF. The CDR3 nucleotides are TGTGCCAGCAGCCCTGGGTTCGAACGCAGGTCTAATCAGCCCCAGCATTTT.